Listed here are 28 T cell receptor beta chains from one sample, sequenced in a study of blood T cells in healthy people across ages (dated by TCRdb to the mid-2010s). Library prep was done by 5' RACE. Sequencing used an Illumina HiSeq 2500. A second PCR of roughly 7 to 12 cycles was performed with a sample-barcoded 5' primer and a J-beta primer mix. The public reads were quality trimmed at Q25 with fastp and then assembled into clones with MiXCR by TCRdb, keeping productive beta chains. Identical CDR3 proteins give one entry, which carries the most common genes and DNA. The sample data list approximately 1,000,000 distinct CDR3 sequences, and approximately 38% of these were observed just once. Of the sample, about an eighth is held by the ten largest clones. The sequencing input was blood. The source of these receptors is a man aged 18 to 35 in good health.

This clonotype showed up many times. The chain recombines TRBV4-3 with TRBJ2-2; no firm D call. The germline V gene has CDR1 LGHNA and CDR2 YSLEER. The CDR3 extends over 13 amino acids. The V end lost 0 bases, the J end lost 5 bases, and 4 bases lay between the germline ends. The CDR3 sequence: CASSQDRTGELFF. CDR3 nucleotide sequence: TGCGCCAGCAGCCAAGACAGGACCGGGGAGCTGTTTTTT.

This clonotype was recorded only once. One end of the junction varies from germline; a read error may be responsible. J is TRBJ1-1 and V is TRBV20-1, with a weak D call TRBD1 (6 bases). The CDR3 runs to 13 residues. Germline CDR1 is DFQATT and CDR2 is SNEGSKA (reference sequence). CDR3 nucleotides: TGCGGGGGGACTGGGGTAGGGACAACTGAATCTTTCTTT. It translates to CGGTGVGTTESFF.

As regards this clonotype: A much larger clone lies a single base off, so this may be a read error. This chain joins TRBV11-3 and TRBJ2-5; no firm D call. The DNA matches TRBJ2-1 better at its end, which makes the J call doubtful. The germline V gene has CDR1 SGHNT and CDR2 YENEEA. The CDR3 runs 13 residues. The CDR3 nucleotides read TGTGCCAGCAGCTTAAATCACCAAGAGACCCAGTTCTTC. The encoded protein is CASSLNHQETQFF.

This clonotype was picked up a small number of times. The chain is built from TRBV20-1 and TRBJ2-5; D perhaps matches TRBD1 (5 bases). V lost 7 bases and J lost 2, with 8 bases in between. CDR3 size: 11 residues. CDR1 is DFQATT, CDR2 SNEGSKA, per germline (reference sequence). This CDR3 reads CSDRQQETQYF. The CDR3 bases are TGCAGTGACAGACAGCAAGAGACCCAGTACTTC.

This clonotype has only a few counts. The V and J genes are TRBV10-3 and TRBJ1-1, with a weak D call TRBD1 (6 bases). Germline CDR1 reads ENHRY; CDR2 reads SYGVKD. With 0 bases removed from V and 6 bases from J, the gap between germline ends came to 17 bases. This CDR3 has 16 amino acids. DNA for the CDR3: TGTGCCATCAGTGAGTCGGGGCAGGGGTCGGGAGCTGAAGCTTTCTTT. It codes for CAISESGQGSGAEAFF.

This clonotype appeared a few times. J is TRBJ2-5 and V is TRBV9; D unresolved. V was pared by 0 bases and J by 0 bases, with 9 bases between. This CDR3 comprises 15 residues. Germline values: CDR1 SGDLS, CDR2 YYNGEE. CDR3 sequence: CASSVGGLYQETQYF. CDR3 DNA sequence: TGTGCCAGCAGCGTAGGTGGGCTGTACCAAGAGACCCAGTACTTC.

The chain uses TRBV4-3 and TRBJ2-1, with D perhaps matching TRBD2 (7 bases). The V end was cut by 2 bases, the J end by 5 bases, with 13 bases between. CDR3 size: 15 residues. CDR1 and CDR2 from the germline V gene are LGHNA and YSLEER. The CDR3 spells CASSQRWGGDNEQFF. For the CDR3, the DNA is TGCGCCAGCAGCCAAAGGTGGGGGGGCGACAATGAGCAGTTCTTC.

The chain combines TRBV4-2 with TRBJ2-5; maybe TRBD2 (5 bases). The J call may not be correct, given that the DNA end is closer to TRBJ2-7. The germline V gene encodes CDR1 LGHNA and CDR2 YNFKEQ. The CDR3 extends over 17 amino acids. For the CDR3, the DNA is TGTGCCAGCAGCCAAGAGATGGCGGGCACCGACTCCTACGAGCAGTACTTC. It yields the protein CASSQEMAGTDSYEQYF.

The V and J genes are TRBV4-1 and TRBJ1-6; 7 bases agree with TRBD1. Germline CDR1 is MGHRA and CDR2 is YSYEKL. The CDR3 length is 16 residues. The V and J ends lost 4 bases and 6 bases, in that order; junction bases with no gene match: 9. The CDR3 bases are TGCGCCAGCAGCCCGCAGGGCGGGACAGTTAATTCACCCCTCCACTTT. Protein: CASSPQGGTVNSPLHF.

The chain employs TRBV5-6 and TRBJ2-7; D gene uncertain. V lost 5 bases to trimming and J lost 5 bases, with 17 bases between them. The germline gives CDR1 SGHDT, CDR2 YYEEEE. The CDR3 covers 14 residues. CDR3 coding DNA: TGTGCCAGCAGTTCGCTTCGACCCCTTCACGAGCAGTACTTC. Residues: CASSSLRPLHEQYF.

In its sample, this clonotype was seen a few times. The chain couples TRBV7-3 to TRBJ2-3; D could derive from TRBD1 or TRBD2 (5 bases each). This CDR3 is 15 amino acids long. Trimming shortened V by 2 bases and J by 3 bases, and 12 bases separated the two germline ends. In germline, CDR1 is SGHTA, CDR2 FQGTGA. CDR3 DNA: TGTGCCAGCAGCTTATTGGGGGATGTTACAGATACGCAGTATTTT. Translated, it gives CASSLLGDVTDTQYF.

Worth noting for this clonotype: No conserved phenylalanine or tryptophan is present at the end of the CDR3, so a read error is the likely explanation. The CDR3 DNA is TGCGCCAGCAGTCGCGGGACTAGCGAGCAAGAGACCCAGTACCTC. Translation gives CASSRGTSEQETQYL. This chain links TRBV4-1 with TRBJ2-5, with 10 bases lining up with TRBD2. This CDR3 has 15 residues. Losses at the gene ends were 6 bases for V and 2 bases for J; bases not matched to a gene: 6. Germline V lookup: CDR1 MGHRA, CDR2 YSYEKL.

This clonotype was observed a handful of times. The gene calls are TRBV12-3 or TRBV12-4 and TRBJ2-1; 11 positions match TRBD1. V shed 7 bases and J 4 bases; nucleotides not matched to a gene: 6. The CDR3 sequence is 15 residues long. The CDR3 DNA sequence: TGTGCCAGCACCCGGACAGGGGGCTTTTACAATGAGCAGTTCTTC. This gives the protein CASTRTGGFYNEQFF.

This clonotype was counted ten times or more. The chain recombines TRBV29-1 with TRBJ1-2, with 8 bases identical to TRBD1. Germline CDR1 reads SQVTM; CDR2 reads ANQGSEA. Trimming took 7 bases from V and 3 from J; bases not matched to a gene: 4. CDR3 length equals 12 residues. The CDR3 reads CSGGQGDYGYTF. The CDR3 DNA is TGCAGCGGTGGACAGGGTGACTATGGCTACACCTTC. Variable domain in full (rest from reference TRBV29-1 and TRBJ1-2): SAVISQKPSRDICQRGTSLTIQCQVDSQVTMMFWYRQQPGQSLTLIATANQGSEATYESGFVIDKFPISRPNLTFSTLTVSNMSPEDSSIYLCSGGQGDYGYTFGSGTRLTVV.

This clonotype has just a few counts. The rearrangement links TRBV7-6 to TRBJ2-3, with D unclear. Trimming stripped 2 bases from V and 4 bases from J, with 10 bases between. The CDR3 totals 14 residues. From germline, CDR1 is SGHVS and CDR2 FNYEAQ. CDR3 nucleotides: TGTGCCAGCAGCTTAAATAAGCCATCAGATACGCAGTATTTT. This codes for CASSLNKPSDTQYF.

The V and J genes are TRBV30 and TRBJ2-4; D not resolved. Germline CDR1 reads GTSNPN; CDR2 reads SVGIG (reference sequence). The CDR3 length is 13 residues. The V end was cut by 0 bases, the J end by 1 base, with 4 bases between. CDR3 sequence reads: CAWSVGAKNIQYF. As DNA, the CDR3 is TGTGCCTGGAGTGTAGGGGCCAAAAACATTCAGTACTTC.

This clonotype was observed a few times. The genes are TRBV27 and TRBJ2-5, with 10 bases fitting TRBD1. This CDR3 spans 16 amino acids. The germline gives CDR1 MNHEY, CDR2 SMNVEV (reference sequence). V gave up 4 bases and J gave up 1 base; unmatched junction bases: 6. Written as DNA, the CDR3 is TGTGCCAGCAGTTCAGGGACAGGGGCCATCCAAGAGACCCAGTACTTC. Translating gives CASSSGTGAIQETQYF.

Only a few counts were recorded for this clonotype. The gene calls are TRBV5-1 and TRBJ2-3; TRBD1 agrees at 7 bases. Trimming at V came to 4 bases and at J to 0 bases, leaving 14 bases not matched to a gene. Looked up from germline, CDR1 is SGHRS and CDR2 is YFSETQ. This CDR3 has 18 amino acids. As DNA, the CDR3 is TGCGCCAGCAGCCCTCGGGCAGGGGGTATCTATAGCACAGATACGCAGTATTTT. It yields the protein CASSPRAGGIYSTDTQYF.

The J gene is TRBJ1-6, the V gene TRBV12-3 or TRBV12-4; 8 nucleotides agree with TRBD1. The J segment lost 8 bases and the V segment lost 7 bases, leaving 7 bases of the junction unmatched. The CDR3 sequence is 14 residues long. The DNA for the CDR3 is TGTGCCAGCACCGCTACAGGGGGGGATTCACCCCTCCACTTT. As protein: CASTATGGDSPLHF.

This clonotype has a handful of counts. The chain's CDR3 is CASSNTDRALETQYF. In DNA, the CDR3 is TGTGCCAGCAGTAACACGGACAGGGCCCTGGAGACCCAGTACTTC. This chain links TRBV6-2 or TRBV6-3 with TRBJ2-7; 8 positions agree with TRBD1. The J call is uncertain, as TRBJ2-5 better fits the DNA end. Per germline, CDR1 MNHEY and CDR2 SVGEGT. The CDR3 runs to 15 residues.

This chain uses TRBV4-1 with TRBJ2-1, with 7 bases lining up with TRBD2. In germline, CDR1 is MGHRA, CDR2 YSYEKL. V trimming: 0 bases; J trimming: 2 bases; junction bases outside the gene matches: 10. The length of the CDR3 is 18 residues. In DNA, the CDR3 is TGCGCCAGCAGCCAAGAGGGGACTACCGTATTTACCTACAATGAGCAGTTCTTC. Protein sequence: CASSQEGTTVFTYNEQFF.

In its sample, this clonotype was seen a few times. V and J are TRBV9 and TRBJ1-5; 7 positions match TRBD1. Unmatched junction bases numbered 7, after V lost 1 base and J lost 6 bases. Germline V gene sequence: CDR1 SGDLS, CDR2 YYNGEE. There are 15 residues in the CDR3. The CDR3 is CASSVLGTESQPQHF. CDR3 bases: TGTGCCAGCAGCGTATTAGGGACAGAGAGTCAGCCCCAGCATTTT.

This clonotype was seen a few times. The CDR3, as DNA: TGTGCCAGCACACCAGGGACTAGCGGGGGTCTTGGCCTAGATACGCAGTATTTT. Amino acid sequence: CASTPGTSGGLGLDTQYF. The chain joins TRBV6-1 to TRBJ2-3; 14 nucleotides match TRBD2. CDR3 length equals 18 residues. The germline CDR1 and CDR2 sequences are MNHNS and SASEGT. V shed 7 bases, J shed 5 bases, and the junction held 14 bases outside the gene matches.

The chain couples TRBV6-2 or TRBV6-3 to TRBJ2-1, with 9 nucleotides matching TRBD2. Unmatched junction bases numbered 8, after V lost 2 bases and J lost 0 bases. This CDR3 contains 18 residues. CDR1 and CDR2 from the germline V gene are MNHEY and SVGEGT. The CDR3 DNA reads TGTGCCAGCAGTTACCCCGTAGCGGGGGATACCTCCTACAATGAGCAGTTCTTC. Translation: CASSYPVAGDTSYNEQFF.

This clonotype has more than one count but fewer than ten. The V and J genes are TRBV6-5 and TRBJ1-1; no definite D call. Per germline, CDR1 MNHEY and CDR2 SVGAGI. With 0 bases removed from V and 2 bases from J, the gap between germline ends came to 10 bases. The CDR3 runs 15 residues. The CDR3 loop is CASSYSTEENTEAFF. The DNA of the CDR3 is TGTGCCAGCAGTTACTCGACCGAGGAAAACACTGAAGCTTTCTTT.

V and J are TRBV10-3 and TRBJ2-2; D remains unclear. This CDR3 is built from 13 residues. CDR1 is ENHRY and CDR2 is SYGVKD in the germline V gene. V dropped 4 bases and J dropped 3 bases, with 6 bases sitting between them. In DNA form, the CDR3 reads TGTGCCATCAGTGCGACTGACACCGGGGAGCTGTTTTTT. This codes for CAISATDTGELFF.

In DNA form, the CDR3 reads TGTGCCAGTAGTCAGAGGACTAGCAACAATGAGCAGTTCTTC. Translation gives CASSQRTSNNEQFF. The V and J genes are TRBV19 and TRBJ2-1; 8 positions agree with TRBD2. The junction had 5 bases not matched to a gene; V was cut back by 5 bases and J by 5 bases. The CDR3 runs to 14 residues. Germline CDR1 reads LNHDA; CDR2 reads SQIVND (reference sequence).

This clonotype was seen a few times. The junction shows a germline mismatch at one end, possibly a read error. CDR3 nucleotides: TGCGCCAGCAGCCGACTATTGGACAGGGAGGGTGAAAAACTGTTTTTT. Its protein is CASSRLLDREGEKLFF. This chain links TRBV14 with TRBJ1-4; 8 bases agree with TRBD1. Germline lookup yields CDR1 SGHDN and CDR2 FVKESK. The CDR3 spans 16 residues.